This is a list of T cell receptor beta chains from one sample in a study of long-term antiretroviral therapy in people with HIV. Method: immunoSEQ multiplex PCR; TCRdb's copy keeps in-frame clones and lacks some. The sample lists about 25,000 clones; about four fifths were seen once. Specimen: unsorted PBMCs, collected 0.7 years before starting antiretroviral therapy. The source of these receptors is a man aged 30-40 years with HIV. Both conserved end residues are part of each CDR3. D genes are given only for firm matches. Clone size, where shown, is once, few, many, or a class for clones that have expanded.

CDR3 DNA	CDR3 protein	D gene	V gene	J gene	clone size
TGTGCCAGTAGTATATCGGCAGGGGGCCTGGGAGGCTACACCTTC	CASSISAGGLGGYTF	TRBD1	TRBV19	TRBJ1-2	NA
TGTGCCAGCAGCTTGGACAGGGGGCCTAGCGAGCAGTACTTC	CASSLDRGPSEQYF	TRBD1	TRBV5-4	TRBJ2-7	NA
TGTGCCAGCAGTTTCAGCGGGAGCGCCTACAATGAGCAGTTCTTC	CASSFSGSAYNEQFF	TRBD2	TRBV5-8	TRBJ2-1	NA
TGTGCCAGCTCACCGGGGGGGGTCCACAATTCACCCCTCCACTTT	CASSPGGVHNSPLHF	NA	TRBV18	TRBJ1-6	once
TGTGCCAGCAGGGAGAAGGGGAGCGGGGATACGCAGTATTTT	CASREKGSGDTQYF	NA	TRBV7-9	TRBJ2-3	NA
TGTGCCAGTAGTATAGAACTAGGGAGGACCAATGAGCAGTTCTTC	CASSIELGRTNEQFF	NA	TRBV19	TRBJ2-1	NA
TGTGCCAGCAGTGTAGCGGGGACCCAAGAGACCCAGTACTTC	CASSVAGTQETQYF	TRBD2	TRBV6-5	TRBJ2-5	NA
TGTGCCAGTAGTATCCGAGGCGGGACAGGGGTAAATTCACCCCTCCACTTT	CASSIRGGTGVNSPLHF	TRBD1	TRBV19	TRBJ1-6	NA
TGTGCCATCAGTGATGAGGGGGCGCCCAATGAGCAGTTCTTC	CAISDEGAPNEQFF	TRBD1	TRBV10-3	TRBJ2-1	NA
TGTGCCAGCAGCTCCAGCTCTCACCTTAACACTGAAGCTTTCTTT	CASSSSSHLNTEAFF	NA	TRBV7-6	TRBJ1-1	NA
TGTGCCAGCAGCACGACAGGGAATTCACCCCTCCACTTT	CASSTTGNSPLHF	TRBD1	TRBV5-6	TRBJ1-6	few
TGTGCCAGCAGCCAAGAGCAGGCCAGCGGGGAGGAGACCCAGTACTTC	CASSQEQASGEETQYF	TRBD2	TRBV4-2	TRBJ2-5	NA
TGTGCCAGCAGTGAAGCTTTAGGACCTGGAAACACCATATATTTT	CASSEALGPGNTIYF	NA	TRBV6-1	TRBJ1-3	NA
TGCGCCAGCAGCCAGGAGCCAGGCCGTAGGTGGGATACGCAGTATTTT	CASSQEPGRRWDTQYF	NA	TRBV4-1	TRBJ2-3	NA
TGTGCCTGGCAATCCGGGACGTATTCCTACAATGAGCAGTTCTTC	CAWQSGTYSYNEQFF	NA	TRBV30	TRBJ2-1	NA
TGTGCCAGCAGTGAAGCGCCGAGAACGTCGGGAAACACCATATATTTT	CASSEAPRTSGNTIYF	NA	TRBV6-1	TRBJ1-3	NA
TGCGCCAGCAGCCTGACCCAGACCCAGTACTTC	CASSLTQTQYF	NA	TRBV10-2	TRBJ2-5	NA
TGTGCCAGCAGTCCCGGGACAGGGAACTACGAGCAGTACTTC	CASSPGTGNYEQYF	TRBD1	TRBV27	TRBJ2-7	NA
TGCGCCAGCAGCTTTGCGAGCTCTGGAAACACCATATATTTT	CASSFASSGNTIYF	NA	TRBV5-1	TRBJ1-3	once
TGTGCCAGGAGCGGGACTAGCGCTTACAATGAGCAGTTCTTC	CARSGTSAYNEQFF	TRBD2	TRBV2	TRBJ2-1	NA
TGTGCCAGCAGCCCAGGACTAGCGGGAGTCGATGAGCAGTTCTTC	CASSPGLAGVDEQFF	TRBD2	TRBV14	TRBJ2-1	NA
TGTGCCAGCAGTGAAGCCGCAGGGGGAAACACCATATATTTT	CASSEAAGGNTIYF	NA	TRBV6-1	TRBJ1-3	once
TGTGCCAGCAGCTTACCAAAATCATACAATGAGCAGTTCTTC	CASSLPKSYNEQFF	NA	TRBV7-2	TRBJ2-1	NA
TGTGCCTGGAGTGTACGCAGAAGCACAGATACGCAGTATTTT	CAWSVRRSTDTQYF	NA	TRBV30	TRBJ2-3	NA
TGTGCCAGCAGTTACTTAGGACAGAGTTATGGCTACACCTTC	CASSYLGQSYGYTF	NA	TRBV6-5	TRBJ1-2	NA
TGTGCCAGCAGTTTATCGGGGGCGGACCGCTACGAGCAGTACTTC	CASSLSGADRYEQYF	NA	TRBV27	TRBJ2-7	NA
TGCGCCAGCAGCAGTTCGGTACTATACCACGAGCAGTACTTC	CASSSSVLYHEQYF	NA	TRBV4-1	TRBJ2-7	NA
TGTGCCATCAGCCTCGACAGGGAGAGTGGCTATGGCTACACCTTC	CAISLDRESGYGYTF	TRBD1	TRBV10-3	TRBJ1-2	NA
TGTGCCAGCAGCCCCCATCCTCAGGGGAGGATTCAGTACTTC	CASSPHPQGRIQYF	NA	TRBV11-2	TRBJ2-4	NA
TGTGCCATCAGGGCTGCTAAGGAAAGTTACGAGCAGTACTTC	CAIRAAKESYEQYF	NA	TRBV10-3	TRBJ2-7	NA
TGCGCCAGCAGCTTGGGCCCGGGAGGATACGAGCAGTACTTC	CASSLGPGGYEQYF	TRBD2	TRBV5-1	TRBJ2-7	NA
TGTGCCAGCAGTTACAGCGGGCCGGAGGGCTACACCTTC	CASSYSGPEGYTF	NA	TRBV6-6	TRBJ1-2	NA
TGTGCCAGCACCCCCTTATTTGGGGATCAGCCCCAGCATTTT	CASTPLFGDQPQHF	NA	TRBV6-8	TRBJ1-5	NA